This is a list of T cell receptor beta chains from one sample in a study of T cells in Graves' hyperthyroidism and ophthalmopathy. MiXCR was run by TCRdb on the multiplex PCR reads, yielding one entry per CDR3 protein. The table lists fewer than 450,000 distinct CDR3 sequences, about a sixth of them singletons, with almost 35% in the top ten. The sequenced sample consisted of blood. The receptors here all came from a woman in her twenties or thirties with Graves' hyperthyroidism that later progressed to Graves' ophthalmopathy. Each CDR3 is given with its conserved first and last residue. The D gene is left open where the match is weak. Expanded clones get a size class; other rows say once, few or many, or leave the size out.

abundance	v_gene	d_gene	j_gene	CDR3nt	CDR3aa
NA	TRBV5-4	TRBD1	TRBJ1-2	TGTGCCAGCAGCTTGGCGGACAGGAACTATGGCTACACCTTC	CASSLADRNYGYTF
NA	TRBV3-1	NA	TRBJ1-5	TGTGCCAGCAGTCCAAGGTGGGAGGGATATAGCAATCAGCCCCAGCATTTT	CASSPRWEGYSNQPQHF
few	TRBV5-1	NA	TRBJ2-1	TGCGCCAGCAGCAGGACGGATTACAATGAGCAGTTCTTC	CASSRTDYNEQFF
many	TRBV15	NA	TRBJ1-1	TGTGCCACCAGCAGAGCACGCCGCGGAACTGAAGCTTTCTTT	CATSRARRGTEAFF
many	TRBV10-3	NA	TRBJ1-3	TGCGCTTCGAACCCGGGGGGGACCGGTGGAAACACCATATATTTT	CASNPGGTGGNTIYF
many	TRBV12-3/TRBV12-4	TRBD1	TRBJ2-1	TGTGCCAGCAGTTTTCGGACAGGTTTGAGCTCCTACAATGAGCAGTTCTTC	CASSFRTGLSSYNEQFF
many	TRBV27	NA	TRBJ2-7	TGTGCCAGCAGTTTGGGCAGCAGACCAAAGATTTACGAGCAGTACTTC	CASSLGSRPKIYEQYF
many	TRBV11-2	NA	TRBJ1-4	TGTGCCAGCAGCTTAGGGGCAAATCTTCGACTGTTTTTT	CASSLGANLRLFF
many	TRBV7-9	NA	TRBJ1-2	TGTGCCAGCACCATATACACAGGGTTCTATGGCTACACCTTC	CASTIYTGFYGYTF
NA	TRBV7-9	NA	TRBJ2-6	TGTGCCAGCAGCTTAAGCCGCTCTGGGGCCAACGTCCTGACTTTC	CASSLSRSGANVLTF
many	TRBV28	NA	TRBJ2-6	TGTGCCAGCAGTTCTCCGGGCCATCGTTCTGGGGCCAACGTCCTGACTTTC	CASSSPGHRSGANVLTF
NA	TRBV9	TRBD2	TRBJ2-1	TGTGCCAGCAGCCCGAGACTAGCGGACCTCTACAATGAGCAGTTCTTC	CASSPRLADLYNEQFF
NA	TRBV7-2	TRBD1	TRBJ2-1	TGTGCCAGCAGCGAAGACAGGGTCCGCCCGGAGTTCTTC	CASSEDRVRPEFF
NA	TRBV12-3/TRBV12-4	TRBD1	TRBJ1-2	TGTGCCAGCAGTGACAGGGGGCGAGTCTATGGCTACACCTTC	CASSDRGRVYGYTF
NA	TRBV29-1	NA	TRBJ1-1	TGCAACGTTGTTATATGGAACACTGAAGCTTTCTTT	CNVVIWNTEAFF
NA	TRBV5-1	NA	TRBJ2-7	TGCGCCAGCAGCTTGGTGAAGCTTGCTAAAAGCGGAATCTACGAGCAGTACTTC	CASSLVKLAKSGIYEQYF
many	TRBV12-5	TRBD1	TRBJ2-7	TGTGCTAGTGGTTGGGTTCCGGGACAGGGTAGCGACGAGCAGTACTTC	CASGWVPGQGSDEQYF
many	TRBV6-1	NA	TRBJ1-1	TGTGCCAGCAGTGTGTCCTACTTGGGGGCATACACTGAAGCTTTCTTT	CASSVSYLGAYTEAFF
NA	TRBV29-1	NA	TRBJ1-1	TGCAGCGTTGTAAATAGGGCGGACACTGAAGCTTTCTTT	CSVVNRADTEAFF
few	TRBV15	NA	TRBJ1-5	TGTGCCACCAGCAGAGACCAGGGAATGGTCAGCCCCCAGCATTTT	CATSRDQGMVSPQHF
many	TRBV11-2	TRBD1	TRBJ1-2	TGTGCCAGCAGTCCTCAGGCCGGGACAGGCTATGGCTACACCTTC	CASSPQAGTGYGYTF
many	TRBV9	TRBD2	TRBJ2-7	TGTGCCAGCAGCGTAGGAATTAGCGGGAGACCCCACGAGCAGTACTTC	CASSVGISGRPHEQYF
many	TRBV12-3/TRBV12-4	TRBD2	TRBJ2-1	TGTGCCAGCAGTTCCCCGAGACTAGCCCTGCCCCACAATGAGCAGTTCTTC	CASSSPRLALPHNEQFF
many	TRBV18	NA	TRBJ2-6	TGTGCCAGCTCACCACTATCCTCTGGGGCCAACGTCCTGACTTTC	CASSPLSSGANVLTF
many	TRBV3-1	NA	TRBJ1-1	TGTGCCAGCAGCGGCACGGACGTTGGCACTGAAGCTTTCTTT	CASSGTDVGTEAFF
NA	TRBV20-1	TRBD1	TRBJ1-5	TGCAGTGGCATGGGACAGGGTTTCAATCAGCCCCAGCATTTT	CSGMGQGFNQPQHF
many	TRBV2	TRBD2	TRBJ2-1	TGTGCCAGCAGTGAATCGATTAGCGGGGGCCCACGCTCCTACAATGAGCAGTTCTTC	CASSESISGGPRSYNEQFF
many	TRBV10-3	NA	TRBJ2-7	TGTGCCATCAGGCTCAGGGATTCCTACGAGCAGTACTTC	CAIRLRDSYEQYF
many	TRBV9	NA	TRBJ1-2	TGTGCCAGCAGCCCCGCTGCCAGCGGCGGAACTGGCTACACCTTC	CASSPAASGGTGYTF
many	TRBV19	TRBD1	TRBJ1-1	TGTGCCAGTAGCGTACAGGGGCGCACTTCCAACACTGAAGCTTTCTTT	CASSVQGRTSNTEAFF
many	TRBV20-1	TRBD1	TRBJ1-2	TGCAGTGCCGAGGGCAAATCGACAGGGTTCTATGGCTACACCTTC	CSAEGKSTGFYGYTF
many	TRBV20-1	NA	TRBJ1-2	TGCAGTGCTTACGGTAGACTCTATGGCTACACCTTC	CSAYGRLYGYTF
few	TRBV20-1	TRBD1	TRBJ2-2	TGCAGTGCTAGCGGACAGGTCACGAACACCGGGGAGCTGTTTTTT	CSASGQVTNTGELFF
many	TRBV6-1	TRBD2	TRBJ2-1	TGTGCCAGCAAGGGACAGACTAGCGGTTACAATGAGCAGTTCTTC	CASKGQTSGYNEQFF
NA	TRBV30	TRBD1	TRBJ2-6	TGTGCCTGGAGTGTTTACAGGGGAAGCTCTGGGGCCAACGTCCTGACTTTC	CAWSVYRGSSGANVLTF
many	TRBV6-1	NA	TRBJ1-5	TGTGCCAGCAGAGAGGGGGTGGGCAATCAGCCCCAGCATTTT	CASREGVGNQPQHF
NA	TRBV5-1	NA	TRBJ2-1	TGCGCCAGCAGCCTGTTTTCGAACGCCTACAATGAGCAGTTCTTC	CASSLFSNAYNEQFF
NA	TRBV20-1	NA	TRBJ1-2	TGCAGTGCTAGGAGGGTGAACTATGGCTACACCTTC	CSARRVNYGYTF
few	TRBV20-1	NA	TRBJ2-7	TGCAGTGCTCGATGGGGCGGCTACGAGCAGTACTTC	CSARWGGYEQYF
many	TRBV5-1	NA	TRBJ2-1	TGCGCCAGCAGCTCCGCTACAAGCTCCTACAATGAGCAGTTCTTC	CASSSATSSYNEQFF
few	TRBV19	NA	TRBJ2-1	TGTGCCAGTAGCAGCAGGGGAGGGGGGCAGTTCTTC	CASSSRGGGQFF
few	TRBV24-1	TRBD2	TRBJ2-1	TGTGCCACCAGTGACGCCCTTCGGGGGGGCTACAATGAGCAGTTCTTC	CATSDALRGGYNEQFF